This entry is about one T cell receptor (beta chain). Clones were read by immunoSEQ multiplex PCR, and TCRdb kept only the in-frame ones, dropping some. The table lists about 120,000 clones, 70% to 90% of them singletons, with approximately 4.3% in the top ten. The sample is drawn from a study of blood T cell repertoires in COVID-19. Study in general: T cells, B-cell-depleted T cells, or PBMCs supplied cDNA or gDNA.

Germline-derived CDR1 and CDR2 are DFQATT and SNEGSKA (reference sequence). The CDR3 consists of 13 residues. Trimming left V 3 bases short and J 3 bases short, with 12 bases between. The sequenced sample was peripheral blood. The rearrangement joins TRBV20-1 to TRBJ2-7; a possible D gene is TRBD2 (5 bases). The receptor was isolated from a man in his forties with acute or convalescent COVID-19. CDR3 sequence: CSASRVSDYEQYF. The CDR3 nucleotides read TGCAGTGCTAGTAGGGTTAGCGACTACGAGCAGTACTTC.